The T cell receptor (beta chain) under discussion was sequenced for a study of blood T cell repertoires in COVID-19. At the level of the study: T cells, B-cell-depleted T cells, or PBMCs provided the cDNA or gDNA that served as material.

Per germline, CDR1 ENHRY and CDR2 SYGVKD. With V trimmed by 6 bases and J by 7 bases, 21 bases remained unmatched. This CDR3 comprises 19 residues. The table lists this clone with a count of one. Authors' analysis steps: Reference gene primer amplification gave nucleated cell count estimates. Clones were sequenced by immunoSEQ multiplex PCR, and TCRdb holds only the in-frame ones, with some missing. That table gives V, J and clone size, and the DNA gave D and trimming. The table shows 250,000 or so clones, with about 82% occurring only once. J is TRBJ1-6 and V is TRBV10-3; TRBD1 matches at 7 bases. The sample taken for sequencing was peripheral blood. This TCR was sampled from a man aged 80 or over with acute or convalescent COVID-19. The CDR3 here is CAISLTAIDRATNNSPLHF. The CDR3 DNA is TGTGCCATCAGCCTTACAGCTATAGACAGGGCCACTAACAATTCACCCCTCCACTTT.